Presented here are 26 T cell receptor beta chains from one specimen sequenced in a study of circulating and synovial CD4+ cells in juvenile arthritis. Sequenced by immunoSEQ multiplex PCR; TCRdb stores in-frame clones only, minus some. The table has 3,500 to 4,500 clones, over 75% seen once. Sample: CD4+ T cells from synovial fluid. The receptors were sampled from a human donor with juvenile idiopathic arthritis.

V and J are TRBV6-1 and TRBJ2-7; D possibly corresponds to TRBD2 (6 bases). The V end was cut by 8 bases, the J end by 2 bases, with 16 bases between. The V gene's germline CDR1 is MNHNS and CDR2 SASEGT. This CDR3 has 14 amino acids. CDR3 sequence reads: CASESGGLAYEQYF. As DNA, the CDR3 is TGTGCCAGCGAATCTGGGGGGTTAGCCTACGAGCAGTACTTC.

V usage is TRBV7-2 and J usage is TRBJ2-5, with 15 positions matching TRBD2. The CDR3 spans 16 residues. The V gene's germline CDR1 is SGHTA and CDR2 FQGNSA. Trimming cost V 4 bases and J 7 bases; bases outside gene matches: 7. The CDR3 nucleotides are TGTGCCAGCAGCTCGAGAGGGACTAGCGGGGGGAGGACCCAGTACTTC. Protein: CASSSRGTSGGRTQYF.

This CDR3 reads CASSLGGGLSPLHF. CDR3 bases: TGTGCCAGCAGCTTAGGCGGAGGGCTCTCACCCCTCCACTTT. The chain links TRBV5-4 to TRBJ1-6; D gene unclear. The germline CDR1 and CDR2 sequences are SGHNT and YYREEE (reference sequence). The CDR3 runs to 14 residues. V lost 2 bases and J lost 10, with 13 bases in between.

The gene calls are TRBV28 and TRBJ1-1, with a weak D call TRBD1 (5 bases). The germline V and J ends were trimmed by 6 bases and 2 bases, with 13 bases remaining between them. Germline V gene lookup returns CDR1 MDHEN and CDR2 SYDVKM. The CDR3 is 14 amino acids. The CDR3 sequence: CASSHGARNTEAFF. DNA of the CDR3: TGTGCCAGCAGCCATGGGGCACGTAACACTGAAGCTTTCTTT.

V gene TRBV19 combines with J gene TRBJ2-1; the D gene is possibly TRBD2 (6 bases). Germline values: CDR1 LNHDA, CDR2 SQIVND (reference sequence). Trimming removed 4 bases at V and 9 bases at J, with 19 bases between. The CDR3 is 15 amino acids. The CDR3 spells CASSTGGIGSGEQFF. Here the CDR3 DNA reads TGTGCCAGTAGTACAGGTGGCATCGGGAGCGGTGAGCAGTTCTTC.

About this clone itself: Other DNA sequences of this sample code for an identical CDR3. The V and J genes are TRBV18 and TRBJ2-1; a possible D gene is TRBD2 (6 bases). CDR1 and CDR2 from the germline V gene are KGHSH and LQKENI. The CDR3 totals 15 residues. Trimming removed 6 bases from V and 7 bases from J, with 19 bases in between. This CDR3 is CASSPSRGNTNEQFF. The DNA for the CDR3 is TGTGCCAGCTCCCCTTCCCGGGGGAATACGAATGAGCAGTTCTTC.

The V gene is TRBV5-1, the J gene TRBJ1-1; unclear D gene. Trimming cost V 0 bases and J 4 bases, with 10 bases left between them. The V gene's germline CDR1 is SGHRS and CDR2 YFSETQ. This CDR3 is 14 amino acids long. In DNA form, the CDR3 reads TGCGCCAGCAGCTTGGCAGCAGGTGGCACTGAAGCTTTCTTT. The encoded protein is CASSLAAGGTEAFF.

Here the CDR3 reads CASSLVLGEQFF. The CDR3 DNA follows: TGTGCCAGCAGCTTAGTGCTCGGGGAGCAGTTCTTC. This chain uses TRBV7-3 with TRBJ2-1; D is uncertain. The CDR3 is 12 amino acids. CDR1 and CDR2 (germline): SGHTA, FQGTGA. V lost 2 bases to trimming and J lost 10 bases, with 9 bases between them.

This chain joins TRBV10-1 and TRBJ2-1, with D possibly being TRBD2 (5 bases). Germline V gives CDR1 WNHNN, CDR2 SYGVQD (reference sequence). With 0 bases removed from V and 7 bases from J, the gap between germline ends came to 13 bases. The CDR3 loop spans 15 amino acids. In nucleotides, the CDR3 is TGCGCCAGCAGTGAGTCCTCAATGGGCGGGAATGAGCAGTTCTTC. Protein: CASSESSMGGNEQFF.

The chain employs TRBV19 and TRBJ1-1, with 8 nucleotides matching TRBD1. CDR1 LNHDA and CDR2 SQIVND come from the germline V gene (reference sequence). This CDR3 comprises 17 residues. Germline trimming cut 3 bases from V and 5 bases from J; bases unmatched to any gene: 14. The CDR3 region is CASSMGLRQGAGTEAFF. The DNA of the CDR3 is TGTGCCAGTAGTATGGGGCTCAGGCAGGGGGCTGGTACTGAAGCTTTCTTT. The full variable domain, in which reference TRBV19 and TRBJ1-1 provide the parts outside the CDR3, is DGGITQSPKYLFRKEGQNVTLSCEQNLNHDAMYWYRQDPGQGLRLIYYSQIVNDFQKGDIAEGYSVSREKKESFPLTVTSAQKNPTAFYLCASSMGLRQGAGTEAFFGQGTRLTVV.

This clone came up once. The chain recombines TRBV7-9 with TRBJ1-1; no clear D. CDR3 size: 13 residues. Between the trimmed V and J ends, which lost 2 bases and 3 bases, there was a span of 7 bases. Germline loops: CDR1 SEHNR, CDR2 FQNEAQ (reference sequence). The CDR3 protein is CASSLNIDTEAFF. Written as DNA, the CDR3 is TGTGCCAGCAGCTTAAACATTGACACTGAAGCTTTCTTT.

The chain recombines TRBV7-2 with TRBJ1-6, with a weak D call TRBD1 (5 bases). The CDR3 is made up of 13 amino acids. Germline CDR1 SGHTA, CDR2 FQGNSA. Trimming removed 5 bases at V and 6 bases at J, with 8 bases between. CDR3 amino acids: CASSAQGNSPLHF. CDR3 in DNA: TGTGCCAGCAGCGCCCAGGGTAATTCACCCCTCCACTTT.

J is TRBJ2-7 and V is TRBV19; D is possibly TRBD2 (5 bases). The V and J ends lost 3 bases and 6 bases respectively, with 21 bases between them. The CDR3 is 16 amino acids. Germline lookup yields CDR1 LNHDA and CDR2 SQIVND (reference sequence). The CDR3 coding sequence is TGTGCCAGTAGTATCGAAGCAAGGACTCTCGGACTCGAGCAGTACTTC. It is translated as CASSIEARTLGLEQYF.

This rearrangement joins TRBV11-2 to TRBJ2-3; TRBD2 agrees at 7 bases. Germline V gene sequence: CDR1 SGHAT, CDR2 FQNNGV. The V segment lost 1 base and the J segment 1 base; nucleotides outside the gene matches: 5. The CDR3 is 16 amino acids. This chain's CDR3 is CASSLGAGFGTDTQYF. CDR3 DNA sequence: TGTGCCAGCAGCTTAGGAGCGGGGTTCGGCACAGATACGCAGTATTTT.

The chain joins TRBV2 to TRBJ2-5, with D possibly matching TRBD1 (6 bases). Trimming cost V 2 bases and J 1 base, with 11 bases left between them. The CDR3 length is 15 residues. The germline CDR1 and CDR2 sequences are SNHLY and FYNNEI. CDR3 in amino acids: CASSEQVGGQETQYF. For the CDR3, the DNA is TGTGCCAGCAGTGAACAAGTAGGGGGCCAAGAGACCCAGTACTTC.

The chain uses TRBV19 and TRBJ1-2; weak D call: TRBD1 (6 bases). V gave up 11 bases and J gave up 7 bases, with 17 bases separating them. The CDR3 extends over 12 amino acids. Germline CDR1 LNHDA, CDR2 SQIVND (reference sequence). The CDR3 DNA reads as TGTGCCCTAAGCGGGGGCAGAGGTGGCTACACCTTC. Translation: CALSGGRGGYTF.

This clone is a singleton in its sample. Distinct nucleotide sequences in the sample also encode this CDR3. The chain uses TRBV10-3 and TRBJ2-3; 11 nucleotides agree with TRBD2. Germline trimming cut 4 bases from V and 4 bases from J; bases unmatched to any gene: 10. Germline loops: CDR1 ENHRY, CDR2 SYGVKD. This CDR3 comprises 17 residues. The CDR3 is CAISGTSGGAGADTQYF. The CDR3 coding sequence is TGTGCCATCAGTGGTACTAGCGGGGGAGCCGGGGCAGATACGCAGTATTTT.

The chain joins TRBV7-2 to TRBJ2-4, with D perhaps matching TRBD2 (5 bases). The CDR3 loop spans 16 amino acids. V shed 3 bases and J shed 0 bases, with 12 bases lying between them. Germline CDR1 is SGHTA and CDR2 is FQGNSA. CDR3 sequence (DNA): TGTGCCAGCAGCTTTAATACGGGAATAGCCAAAAACATTCAGTACTTC. Amino acid sequence: CASSFNTGIAKNIQYF.

The chain carries TRBV7-9 and TRBJ2-1, with D possibly being TRBD2 (5 bases). Germline V CDR1 and CDR2: SEHNR, FQNEAQ (reference sequence). This CDR3 comprises 11 residues. Trimming shortened V by 6 bases and J by 9 bases, and 9 bases separated the two germline ends. The CDR3 DNA reads as TGTGCCAGCAGACGACGGGGTGAGCAGTTCTTC. This encodes CASRRRGEQFF.

This clone was detected once. The gene calls are TRBV30 and TRBJ2-2; TRBD1 is a possible D gene (6 bases). From germline, CDR1 is GTSNPN and CDR2 SVGIG (reference sequence). V was pared by 0 bases and J by 6 bases, with 17 bases between. The CDR3 is 16 amino acids. The CDR3 here is CAWSVRNRVAAGELFF. The DNA of the CDR3 is TGTGCCTGGAGTGTACGGAACAGGGTTGCGGCCGGGGAGCTGTTTTTT.

CDR3: CASSSGQISTDTQYF. The CDR3 DNA is TGTGCCAGCTCATCTGGACAGATTAGCACAGATACGCAGTATTTT. The gene calls are TRBV18 and TRBJ2-3, with a weak D call TRBD1 (6 bases). Trimming took 5 bases from V and 0 from J, leaving 12 bases between them. CDR3 length: 15 residues. Germline values: CDR1 KGHSH, CDR2 LQKENI.

This clone was recorded only once. V usage is TRBV6-1 and J usage is TRBJ2-7; no reliable D call. Trimming removed 4 bases from V and 3 bases from J, with 13 bases in between. The CDR3 has 14 residues. Germline V gene lookup returns CDR1 MNHNS and CDR2 SASEGT. The CDR3 bases are TGTGCCAGCAGTGCGGCAGCGACCCACTACGAGCAGTACTTC. This codes for CASSAAATHYEQYF.

The CDR3 is CASSSGQVYGYTF. In DNA form, the CDR3 reads TGTGCCAGCAGCTCGGGACAGGTCTATGGCTACACCTTC. This chain connects TRBV7-2 to TRBJ1-2, with TRBD1 matching 8 bases. Germline values: CDR1 SGHTA, CDR2 FQGNSA. This CDR3 comprises 13 residues. V lost 4 bases to trimming and J lost 4 bases; unmatched junction nucleotides: 2.

The rearrangement uses TRBV30 and TRBJ2-1, with 14 bases aligning to TRBD2. CDR3 length: 18 residues. Germline values: CDR1 GTSNPN, CDR2 SVGIG (reference sequence). J lost 4 bases, V lost 6 bases, and 14 bases had no gene match. CDR3 nucleotide sequence: TGTGCCTGCGTAGGGGGACTAGCGGGGGCCCTGTGGTACAATGAGCAGTTCTTC. Residues: CACVGGLAGALWYNEQFF.

This clone has only one observation. The J gene is TRBJ2-1, the V gene TRBV18; D unresolved. Germline assignment: CDR1 KGHSH and CDR2 LQKENI. CDR3 size: 15 residues. V lost 0 bases and J 2 bases, leaving 8 bases between the germline ends. The CDR3 loop is CASSPPQATYNEQFF. For the CDR3, the DNA is TGTGCCAGCTCACCACCGCAGGCCACCTACAATGAGCAGTTCTTC.

The CDR3 here is CSVPGTSGIRPETQYF. In nucleotides, the CDR3 is TGCAGCGTACCCGGGACTAGCGGGATACGTCCCGAGACCCAGTACTTC. The chain has TRBV29-1 and TRBJ2-5, with TRBD2 identical over 13 bases. Germline V gene sequence: CDR1 SQVTM, CDR2 ANQGSEA. The CDR3 has 16 amino acids. V shed 6 bases and J 5 bases; nucleotides not matched to a gene: 12. The full variable domain, its missing parts supplied by reference TRBV29-1 and TRBJ2-5, is SAVISQKPSRDICQRGTSLTIQCQVDSQVTMMFWYRQQPGQSLTLIATANQGSEATYESGFVIDKFPISRPNLTFSTLTVSNMSPEDSSIYLCSVPGTSGIRPETQYFGPGTRLLVL.